Shown below are 7 T cell receptor beta chains from a single sample sequenced in a study of shared clonotypes between healthy human individuals. The protocol was immunoSEQ multiplex PCR, while the TCRdb copy is restricted to in-frame clones and leaves out a portion. The sample contains 1 million to 1.3 million clones, 78% of which appear only once. Input material: memory CD4+ T cells from PBMCs. Described subset: CD45RA-negative fraction. The receptors were sampled from a man between 18 and 29 years old in good health. Some clones in this sample may be carry-over from other donors' samples.

As to this clone: At the DNA level, this CDR3 is encoded by other sequences in the same sample as well. The rearrangement links TRBV28 to TRBJ2-5; 7 bases are shared with TRBD2. V was clipped by 1 base and J by 1 base; unmatched bases: 0. The CDR3 loop spans 14 amino acids. Germline assignment: CDR1 MDHEN and CDR2 SYDVKM. CDR3 in amino acids: CASSLSGGQETQYF. As DNA, the CDR3 is TGTGCCAGCAGTTTATCGGGGGGCCAAGAGACCCAGTACTTC.

This clone appeared a few times. This chain uses TRBV2 with TRBJ1-4, with D hard to call. CDR1 is SNHLY and CDR2 is FYNNEI in the germline V gene. The V end was cut by 1 base, the J end by 5 bases, with 2 bases between. This CDR3 comprises 12 residues. This CDR3 is CASSEVNEKLFF. DNA of the CDR3: TGTGCCAGCAGTGAAGTAAATGAAAAACTGTTTTTT.

CDR3 protein: CASSSPGGVLYEQYF. The CDR3 nucleotides read TGTGCCAGCAGTTCACCCGGAGGGGTTCTCTACGAGCAGTACTTC. The chain uses TRBV28 and TRBJ2-7; tentatively, D is TRBD2 (6 bases). V gave up 4 bases and J gave up 3 bases, with 16 bases separating them. Germline V gene lookup returns CDR1 MDHEN and CDR2 SYDVKM. This CDR3 is 15 amino acids long.

This chain links TRBV2 with TRBJ2-1, with D perhaps matching TRBD2 (5 bases). Germline V gene lookup returns CDR1 SNHLY and CDR2 FYNNEI. The CDR3 length is 11 residues. The germline V and J ends were trimmed by 6 bases and 9 bases, with 9 bases remaining between them. CDR3: CASSLAIEQFF. CDR3 coding DNA: TGTGCCAGCAGCTTAGCGATTGAGCAGTTCTTC.

This clone was counted a few times. The rearrangement joins TRBV6-5 to TRBJ1-2; weak D call: TRBD1 (5 bases). This CDR3 region has 16 residues. Germline V lookup: CDR1 MNHEY, CDR2 SVGAGI. Between the trimmed V and J ends, which lost 4 bases and 4 bases, there was a span of 19 bases. CDR3 residues: CASSSAPGGGFYGYTF. Here the CDR3 DNA reads TGTGCCAGCAGTTCTGCACCTGGGGGTGGATTCTATGGCTACACCTTC.

The chain recombines TRBV5-6 with TRBJ2-1; weak D call: TRBD2 (5 bases). The V gene's germline CDR1 is SGHDT and CDR2 YYEEEE. The length of the CDR3 is 16 residues. V was cut by 4 bases and J by 6 bases, with 20 bases left in between. The CDR3 DNA reads TGTGCCAGCAGCCCGGATTCGGGAACTATGAGCAATGAGCAGTTCTTC. Its translation: CASSPDSGTMSNEQFF. Full variable domain (remainder filled in from reference TRBV5-6 and TRBJ2-1): DAGVTQSPTHLIKTRGQQVTLRCSPKSGHDTVSWYQQALGQGPQFIFQYYEEEERQRGNFPDRFSGHQFPNYSSELNVNALLLGDSALYLCASSPDSGTMSNEQFFGPGTRLTVL.

The genes are TRBV2 and TRBJ2-1; no firm D call. The CDR3 totals 15 residues. CDR1 is SNHLY and CDR2 is FYNNEI in the germline V gene. Trimming stripped 3 bases from V and 0 bases from J, with 9 bases between. For the CDR3, the DNA is TGTGCCAGCAGTGAGCTCAAGGGCTCCTACAATGAGCAGTTCTTC. Residues: CASSELKGSYNEQFF.